This entry lists 28 T cell receptor beta chains sequenced from one sample in a study of blood T cell repertoires in COVID-19. The method was immunoSEQ multiplex PCR; TCRdb's version includes in-frame clones alone and lacks a portion of them. The sample gives about 290,000 clones, around four fifths of which show up once; over 3.5% is in the top ten. Sequencing was done on a sample of peripheral blood. All receptors derive from a woman aged 45-65 years with active or convalescent COVID-19.

The chain uses TRBV28 and TRBJ1-5; 10 nucleotides line up with TRBD1. The germline V gene has CDR1 MDHEN and CDR2 SYDVKM. The CDR3 runs 16 residues. After removal of 5 bases from V and 6 bases from J, the junction contained 10 bases not matched to a gene. The CDR3 DNA follows: TGTGCCAGCAGTCCGACAGGGGGCCTATCCAGTCAGCCCCAGCATTTT. Its protein is CASSPTGGLSSQPQHF.

In this sample, this clone turned up once. The V call is TRBV10-2, the J call TRBJ1-6, with unresolved D. This CDR3 comprises 15 residues. Germline CDR1 and CDR2: WSHSY and SAAADI. Trimming pared 4 bases from V and 10 bases from J, leaving 17 bases between. Here the CDR3 DNA reads TGCGCCAGCAGTGGACTGAACGGGAAGGACTCACCCCTCCACTTT. Amino acid sequence: CASSGLNGKDSPLHF.

The chain has TRBV27 and TRBJ2-7; TRBD1 is a possible D gene (6 bases). Deletions cut 3 bases from V and 5 bases from J, with 20 bases between. This CDR3 spans 16 amino acids. Germline lookup yields CDR1 MNHEY and CDR2 SMNVEV (reference sequence). Here the CDR3 reads CASSLTIRVSGDEQYF. CDR3 coding DNA: TGTGCCAGCAGTTTGACCATACGGGTTTCAGGGGACGAGCAGTACTTC.

CDR3 bases: TGTGCCAGCACCAACGGAGGGACTGGTTCACCCCTCCACTTT. Its translation: CASTNGGTGSPLHF. The rearrangement links TRBV27 to TRBJ1-6, with TRBD1 as a possible D gene (5 bases). Between the trimmed V and J ends, which lost 7 bases and 9 bases, there was a span of 16 bases. The germline V gene has CDR1 MNHEY and CDR2 SMNVEV (reference sequence). CDR3 length: 14 residues.

The chain is built from TRBV11-2 and TRBJ2-7; possibly TRBD1 for D (5 bases). Between the trimmed V and J ends, which lost 5 bases and 0 bases, there was a span of 17 bases. This CDR3 is 16 amino acids long. Germline V lookup: CDR1 SGHAT, CDR2 FQNNGV. The CDR3 DNA is TGTGCCAGCAGCCTCTACCCAGGGCGAGGCTCCTACGAGCAGTACTTC. Its translation: CASSLYPGRGSYEQYF.

This rearrangement joins TRBV6-5 to TRBJ1-5, with 9 nucleotides matching TRBD1. Germline lookup yields CDR1 MNHEY and CDR2 SVGAGI. This CDR3 spans 14 amino acids. The V gene end was trimmed by 6 bases and the J gene end by 5 bases; junction bases not matched to a gene: 5. The CDR3 DNA reads as TGTGCCAGCAGACCGACAGGGGGGGATCAGCCCCAGCATTTT. It specifies CASRPTGGDQPQHF.

This clone was observed at least ten times. The chain is built from TRBV28 and TRBJ2-7; TRBD2 matches at 13 bases. Germline lookup yields CDR1 MDHEN and CDR2 SYDVKM. Losses at the gene ends were 5 bases for V and 2 bases for J; bases not matched to a gene: 3. The CDR3 runs 15 residues. The CDR3: CASSLGTSGAYEQYF. CDR3 DNA sequence: TGTGCCAGCAGTCTTGGGACTAGCGGGGCCTACGAGCAGTACTTC.

This clone was found once. This sequence joins TRBV6-5 and TRBJ1-5; perhaps TRBD1 as D (5 bases). This CDR3 has 12 amino acids. Trimming removed 9 bases from V and 3 bases from J, with 9 bases in between. CDR1 and CDR2 (germline): MNHEY, SVGAGI. The CDR3 region has the DNA TGTGCCAGTAGACAGTACAATCAGCCCCAGCATTTT. Residues: CASRQYNQPQHF.

This clone has just one count. The chain couples TRBV5-4 to TRBJ1-2, with 7 bases aligning to TRBD1. Germline V gene lookup returns CDR1 SGHNT and CDR2 YYREEE (reference sequence). J was trimmed by 4 bases and V by 4 bases; bases with no gene match: 7. The CDR3 has 14 amino acids. The CDR3: CASSRTGTAYGYTF. The CDR3 DNA sequence: TGTGCCAGCAGCCGGACCGGGACAGCCTATGGCTACACCTTC.

This clone appeared a single time. This chain connects TRBV6-6 to TRBJ2-5, with 11 bases fitting TRBD1. Trimming took 6 bases from V and 5 from J; bases not matched to a gene: 5. The CDR3 is made up of 14 amino acids. Per the germline V gene, CDR1 is MNHNY and CDR2 is SVGAGI (reference sequence). The CDR3 reads CASRWTGGAETQYF. In DNA form, the CDR3 reads TGTGCCAGCAGGTGGACAGGGGGCGCCGAGACCCAGTACTTC.

A few counts support this clone. The chain joins TRBV6-5 to TRBJ2-5; 11 bases map to TRBD2. Germline CDR1 is MNHEY and CDR2 is SVGAGI. The CDR3 is 15 amino acids. Losses at the gene ends were 2 bases for V and 4 bases for J; bases not matched to a gene: 3. In DNA form, the CDR3 reads TGTGCCAGCAGTTACCTCGGACTAGCGGGAGAGACCCAGTACTTC. Translated, it gives CASSYLGLAGETQYF.

V is TRBV10-3 and J is TRBJ1-2; 8 bases are a match to TRBD1. V was pared by 9 bases and J by 4 bases, with 7 bases of the junction left unmatched. The CDR3 length is 13 residues. CDR1 and CDR2 from the germline V gene are ENHRY and SYGVKD. CDR3 DNA: TGTGCCATGAACGACAGGGGTAGCTATGGCTACACCTTC. It specifies CAMNDRGSYGYTF.

This chain links TRBV27 with TRBJ1-2, with TRBD1 matching 8 bases. J gave up 5 bases and V 3 bases, and 8 bases lay outside the gene matches. CDR1 and CDR2 (germline): MNHEY, SMNVEV (reference sequence). The CDR3 is 15 amino acids. CDR3 sequence (DNA): TGTGCCAGCAGTTTTTCCGGACAGGGTCCTTATGGCTACACCTTC. Translated: CASSFSGQGPYGYTF.

The V and J genes are TRBV3-1 (or the pseudogene TRBV3-2) and TRBJ2-5, with 12 positions matching TRBD1. Trimming took 2 bases from V and 5 from J; bases not matched to a gene: 6. Germline CDR1 and CDR2: LGHDT and YNNKEL (reference sequence). The CDR3 consists of 16 residues. The CDR3 loop reads CASSQMGTGGMETQYF. The CDR3 coding sequence is TGTGCCAGCAGCCAAATGGGGACAGGGGGCATGGAGACCCAGTACTTC.

The rearrangement joins TRBV5-1 to TRBJ2-1; D call uncertain. CDR3 size: 15 residues. Germline V gene data show CDR1 as SGHRS and CDR2 as YFSETQ. V was cut by 5 bases and J by 0 bases, with 12 bases left in between. Here the CDR3 DNA reads TGCGCCAGCAGTTCTAGACTCAGCTCCTACAATGAGCAGTTCTTC. Translation gives CASSSRLSSYNEQFF.

The chain recombines TRBV28 with TRBJ1-5, with a weak D call TRBD1 (5 bases). The CDR3 consists of 16 residues. The V end lost 8 bases, the J end lost 0 bases, and 17 bases lay between the germline ends. Per germline, CDR1 MDHEN and CDR2 SYDVKM. The CDR3 loop reads CASHSTDSDSNQPQHF. The CDR3 nucleotides read TGTGCCAGCCACTCGACAGATTCTGATAGCAATCAGCCCCAGCATTTT.

This chain joins TRBV5-6 and TRBJ1-4, with unresolved D. Germline-derived CDR1 and CDR2 are SGHDT and YYEEEE. V gave up 0 bases and J gave up 6 bases, with 12 bases separating them. This CDR3 has 15 residues. The CDR3 DNA sequence: TGTGCCAGCAGCTTGGCCCCTGCAGCGTATGAAAAACTGTTTTTT. Its translation: CASSLAPAAYEKLFF.

This rearrangement joins TRBV19 to TRBJ1-1; the D is unclear. CDR3 size: 16 residues. Germline-derived CDR1 and CDR2 are LNHDA and SQIVND (reference sequence). The ends were cut back, 10 bases at V and 0 bases at J, with 21 bases in the middle. The CDR3 reads CATSRRGGRLNTEAFF. The CDR3 DNA reads as TGTGCCACCTCGAGACGAGGAGGACGACTGAACACTGAAGCTTTCTTT.

V usage is TRBV24-1 and J usage is TRBJ2-2; no clear D. The V gene lost 7 bases and the J gene lost 6 bases, with 11 bases spanning the gap. The CDR3 length is 13 residues. Germline CDR1 KGHDR, CDR2 SFDVKD. CDR3 in DNA: TGTGCCACCAGCCGCGAGCCCCCCGGGGAGCTGTTTTTT. Translating it yields CATSREPPGELFF.

The chain couples TRBV18 to TRBJ1-1; 7 nucleotides line up with TRBD1. The ends lost 2 bases at V and 0 bases at J; junction bases unmatched: 27. CDR1 and CDR2 from the germline V gene are KGHSH and LQKENI. CDR3 length equals 23 residues. CDR3 in amino acids: CASSPARRGLLSSSGDMNTEAFF. The CDR3 DNA reads TGTGCCAGCTCACCAGCCCGGAGGGGGCTGCTCTCTTCTTCTGGCGATATGAACACTGAAGCTTTCTTT.

This clone was found once. CDR3: CASNRGFRETQYF. DNA of the CDR3: TGTGCCAGTAACAGGGGGTTTCGAGAGACCCAGTACTTC. The V and J genes are TRBV18 and TRBJ2-5; 8 nucleotides agree with TRBD1. Trimming at V came to 9 bases and at J to 4 bases, leaving 7 bases not matched to a gene. The CDR3 covers 13 residues. Germline CDR1 KGHSH, CDR2 LQKENI.

The V gene is TRBV9, the J gene TRBJ2-5; 7 bases line up with TRBD1. Trimming at V came to 0 bases and at J to 3 bases, leaving 8 bases not matched to a gene. Germline V CDR1 and CDR2: SGDLS, YYNGEE. CDR3 length: 16 residues. The CDR3 bases are TGTGCCAGCAGCGTAGATTTTGGGGACAGAGAAGAGACCCAGTACTTC. Protein product: CASSVDFGDREETQYF.

This sequence joins TRBV5-1 and TRBJ2-3, with 9 bases aligning to TRBD2. Germline CDR1 SGHRS, CDR2 YFSETQ. Trimming cost V 2 bases and J 2 bases; bases outside gene matches: 6. This CDR3 has 16 residues. In nucleotides, the CDR3 is TGCGCCAGCAGCTTATTAGCGGGAGTCACCACAGATACGCAGTATTTT. Amino acids: CASSLLAGVTTDTQYF. Variable domain in full (rest from reference TRBV5-1 and TRBJ2-3): KAGVTQTPRYLIKTRGQQVTLSCSPISGHRSVSWYQQTPGQGLQFLFEYFSETQRNKGNFPGRFSGRQFSNSRSEMNVSTLELGDSALYLCASSLLAGVTTDTQYFGPGTRLTVL.

The chain links TRBV5-1 to TRBJ2-1; TRBD2 matches 9 bases. Per germline, CDR1 SGHRS and CDR2 YFSETQ. The CDR3 is made up of 16 amino acids. With 4 bases clipped from V and 2 bases from J, the junction kept 7 bases outside the gene matches. CDR3 bases: TGCGCCAGCAGCGTAGGACTAGCGTCGACCTACAATGAGCAGTTCTTC. Amino acid sequence: CASSVGLASTYNEQFF.

The V gene is TRBV18, the J gene TRBJ2-7; perhaps TRBD2 as D (5 bases). Germline V CDR1 and CDR2: KGHSH, LQKENI. The germline V and J ends were trimmed by 3 bases and 6 bases, with 12 bases remaining between them. This CDR3 has 13 residues. The CDR3 DNA is TGTGCCAGCTCACCTCGAGGGCGATCCGAGCAGTACTTC. Amino acid sequence: CASSPRGRSEQYF.

The genes are TRBV27 and TRBJ1-2, with TRBD1 identical over 12 bases. Germline loops: CDR1 MNHEY, CDR2 SMNVEV (reference sequence). With V trimmed by 4 bases and J by 6 bases, 0 bases remained unmatched. This CDR3 spans 13 amino acids. This chain's CDR3 is CASSWDRGHGYTF. The CDR3 nucleotides read TGTGCCAGCAGTTGGGACAGGGGGCATGGCTACACCTTC.

The V and J genes are TRBV5-4 and TRBJ1-3; 9 bases map to TRBD1. With 2 bases clipped from V and 0 bases from J, the junction kept 6 bases outside the gene matches. This CDR3 is built from 17 residues. Germline CDR1 SGHNT, CDR2 YYREEE (reference sequence). This CDR3 is CASSLEGQGISGNTIYF. DNA of the CDR3: TGTGCCAGCAGCTTAGAGGGACAGGGCATCTCTGGAAACACCATATATTTT. Combining the CDR3 with reference TRBV5-4 and TRBJ1-3 gives the whole variable domain ETGVTQSPTHLIKTRGQQVTLRCSSQSGHNTVSWYQQALGQGPQFIFQYYREEENGRGNFPPRFSGLQFPNYSSELNVNALELDDSALYLCASSLEGQGISGNTIYFGEGSWLTVV.

This rearrangement joins TRBV27 to TRBJ2-7; 9 bases are shared with TRBD1. The CDR3 is 13 residues long. CDR1 is MNHEY and CDR2 is SMNVEV in the germline V gene (reference sequence). The V and J ends lost 6 bases and 6 bases, in that order; junction bases with no gene match: 6. The CDR3 DNA is TGTGCCAGCAGACAAGACAGGGGGTTCGAGCAGTACTTC. This codes for CASRQDRGFEQYF.